The present entry profiles one T cell receptor beta chain with its context. This clone has a single count. The antigen this receptor binds is unknown. No much larger clonotype is one base removed from it; base qualities were not supplied. In the paper's terms, the time point label means: about 28 days (+/-7) after the second vaccine dose. Because spike-specific TCR depth and breadth did not differ between the two schedules, AZD1222 recipients who got a second dose at roughly 4 weeks were pooled with those who got a second dose at roughly 12 weeks. Samples from vaccinated people were obtained from the UK trials COV001 and COV002, which included a single-blind randomized controlled phase 2/3 trial of AZD1222 (ChAdOx1 nCoV-19) in healthy adults. For TCRbeta chain sequencing, PBMC samples were collected from trial participants at day 0 and at day 28 after the second dose. This sample is drawn from a study of T cell responses to AZD1222 COVID-19 vaccine (dated by TCRdb to the early 2020s). Regarding the study in general: TCR sequencing covered some 240 trial participants: 200 to 220 given two doses of AZD1222 and 26 given two doses of MenACWY control vaccine. Trial participants were enrolled into age subgroups of 18-55, 56-69 and 70-plus years, which contained 148, 28 and 57 TCR-sequenced participants, respectively. The paper as a whole reports these results and caveats: Only a handful of AZD1222 recipients were SARS-CoV-2 seropositive at baseline, limiting conclusions about previously exposed vaccinees. In the small 56-69-year group, the increase in depth fell short of significance, most likely because of low power. Participants were mostly white British and included more females than males, and it was suggested by the authors that clonal diversity may have been underestimated. Reportedly, almost half of the unique spike-specific TCRs recognized epitopes lying outside the regions that are mutated in the B.1.351 and B.1.1.7 variants. The vaccine-associated CD4 TCRs covered the entire spike protein, and the dominant responses fell in regions 160-218 and 743-854. No day 14 peak-response samples were available, so repertoires were characterized only after the peak T cell response. Spike-specific TCR breadth and depth rose significantly after two AZD1222 doses compared with day 0 and with MenACWY recipients.

The CDR3 regions of human TCRbeta chains were analyzed by immunosequencing. As for the authors' bioinformatics: TCRs in the repertoires were compared against a reference library of SARS-CoV-2-specific TCRs that had been generated with the MIRA antigen-specificity platform. Breadth meant the fraction of unique TCRs that were SARS-CoV-2-associated, whereas depth meant the fraction of total T cells that were SARS-CoV-2-associated. Each spike-specific TCR was assigned to its reactive spike region and to a CD4 or CD8 class using the MIRA data. Log10-transformed breadth and depth values were compared by one-way ANOVA with Sidak's multiple comparisons tests. TCRdb provides this immuneACCESS table in a form limited to in-frame rearrangements. Some clones are lacking; in checked studies, under half of them reflect an unresolved V gene, and why the rest are absent is not known. V and J calls and clone size come straight from that table; D and trimming were deduced from the DNA. This sample holds nearly 200,000 clones; 85% to 95% were observed only once. The ten largest clones represent 0.9% to 1.1% of the sample.

Trimming costs V 8 bases and J 0 bases, and their ends lie 11 bases apart. The CDR3, cysteine through phenylalanine, is 14 amino acids long. Only the CDR3 DNA stays, 42 bases, in frame from base 1. Per the germline V gene (reference sequence), WNHNN is the CDR1 and SYGVQD is the CDR2. The sequence joins TRBV10-1 to TRBJ1-3, and perhaps TRBD1 as D gene, on 6 matching bases. Specimen: peripheral blood, collected 28 days after the second AZD1222 dose. The TCR originated in an adult who received the AZD1222 COVID-19 vaccine. CDR3 reads: CASGDTNSGNTIYF. The DNA sequence is as follows: TGCGCCAGCGGGGACACGAACTCTGGAAACACCATATATTTT.